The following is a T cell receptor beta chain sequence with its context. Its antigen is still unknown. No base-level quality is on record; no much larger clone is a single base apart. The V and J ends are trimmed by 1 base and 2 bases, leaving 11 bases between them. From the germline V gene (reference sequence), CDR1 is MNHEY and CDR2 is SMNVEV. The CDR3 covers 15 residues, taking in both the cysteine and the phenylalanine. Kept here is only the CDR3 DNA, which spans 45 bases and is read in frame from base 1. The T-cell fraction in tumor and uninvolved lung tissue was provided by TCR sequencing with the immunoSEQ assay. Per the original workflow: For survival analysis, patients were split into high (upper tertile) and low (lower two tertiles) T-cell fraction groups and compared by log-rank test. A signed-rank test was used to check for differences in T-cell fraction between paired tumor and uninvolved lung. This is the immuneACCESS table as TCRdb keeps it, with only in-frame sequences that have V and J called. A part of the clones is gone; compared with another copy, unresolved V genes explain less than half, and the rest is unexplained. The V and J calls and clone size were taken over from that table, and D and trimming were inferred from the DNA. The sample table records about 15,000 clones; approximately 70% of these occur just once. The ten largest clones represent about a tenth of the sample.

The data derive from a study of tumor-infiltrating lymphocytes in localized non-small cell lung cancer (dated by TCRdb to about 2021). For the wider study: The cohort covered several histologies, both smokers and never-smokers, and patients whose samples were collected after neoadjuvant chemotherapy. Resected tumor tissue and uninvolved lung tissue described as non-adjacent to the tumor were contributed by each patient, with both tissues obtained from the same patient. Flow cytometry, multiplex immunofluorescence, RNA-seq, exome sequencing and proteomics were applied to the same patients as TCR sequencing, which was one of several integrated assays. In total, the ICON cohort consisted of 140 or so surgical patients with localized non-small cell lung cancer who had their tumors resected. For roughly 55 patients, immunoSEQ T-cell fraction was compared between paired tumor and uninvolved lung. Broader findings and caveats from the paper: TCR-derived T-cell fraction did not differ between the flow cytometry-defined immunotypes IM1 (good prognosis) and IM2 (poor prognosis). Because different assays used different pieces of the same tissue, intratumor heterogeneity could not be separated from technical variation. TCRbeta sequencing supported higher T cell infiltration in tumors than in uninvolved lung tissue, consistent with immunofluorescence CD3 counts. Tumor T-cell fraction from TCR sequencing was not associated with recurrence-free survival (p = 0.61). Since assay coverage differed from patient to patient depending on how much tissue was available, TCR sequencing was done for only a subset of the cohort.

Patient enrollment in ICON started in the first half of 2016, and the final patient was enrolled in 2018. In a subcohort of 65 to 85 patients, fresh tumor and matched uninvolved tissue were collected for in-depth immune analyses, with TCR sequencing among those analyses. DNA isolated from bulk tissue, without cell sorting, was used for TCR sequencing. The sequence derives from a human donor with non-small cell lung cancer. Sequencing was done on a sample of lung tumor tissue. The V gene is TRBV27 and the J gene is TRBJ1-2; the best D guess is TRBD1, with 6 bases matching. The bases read TGTGCCAGCAGTTTATATCCGGGGGCAAACTATGGCTACACCTTC. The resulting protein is CASSLYPGANYGYTF.